The 9 T cell receptor beta chains reported below all come from one sample, sequenced in a study of T cell changes during pregnancy in multiple sclerosis. Sequencing used immunoSEQ multiplex PCR; TCRdb keeps in-frame clones, though not all of them. Of about 100,000 clones listed, around 92% are singletons. The specimen comprised peripheral blood, sampled in the second trimester of pregnancy. The origin of the receptors is a female donor with multiple sclerosis, enrolled in a pregnancy study.

This rearrangement joins TRBV7-8 to TRBJ2-7; a possible D gene is TRBD2 (5 bases). The CDR3 is 13 residues long. Germline V gene data show CDR1 as SGHVS and CDR2 as FQNEAQ. Between the trimmed V and J ends, which lost 4 bases and 2 bases, there was a span of 9 bases. The chain's CDR3 is CASSSERPYEQYF. The CDR3 DNA reads TGTGCCAGCAGCTCTGAGCGGCCCTACGAGCAGTACTTC.

The chain couples TRBV11-1 to TRBJ2-2; tentatively, D is TRBD2 (5 bases). Trimming shortened V by 5 bases and J by 5 bases, and 12 bases separated the two germline ends. The germline CDR1 and CDR2 sequences are SGHAT and FQDESV (reference sequence). CDR3 length: 14 amino acids. The CDR3 sequence: CASSPSRGTGELFF. The CDR3 DNA reads TGTGCCAGCAGCCCCAGCCGAGGGACCGGGGAGCTGTTTTTT. The full variable domain, rest sourced from reference TRBV11-1 and TRBJ2-2, is EAEVAQSPRYKITEKSQAVAFWCDPISGHATLYWYRQILGQGPELLVQFQDESVVDDSQLPKDRFSAERLKGVDSTLKIQPAELGDSAMYLCASSPSRGTGELFFGEGSRLTVL.

V and J are TRBV6-5 and TRBJ1-5; 7 positions agree with TRBD1. With 8 bases clipped from V and 1 base from J, the junction kept 8 bases outside the gene matches. Germline V lookup: CDR1 MNHEY, CDR2 SVGAGI. This CDR3 has 15 residues. CDR3 DNA: TGTGCCAGCCGTCCGGGGACAGCGAGCAATCAGCCCCAGCATTTT. Its translation is CASRPGTASNQPQHF.

V gene TRBV27 combines with J gene TRBJ2-7; D gene ambiguous. The CDR3 runs to 14 residues. Trimming removed 7 bases at V and 3 bases at J, with 16 bases between. CDR1 and CDR2 from the germline V gene are MNHEY and SMNVEV (reference sequence). The DNA of the CDR3 is TGTGCCAGCAAGTATTCGGGTATAGACTACGAGCAGTACTTC. This encodes CASKYSGIDYEQYF.

The chain uses TRBV6-1 and TRBJ2-2; D perhaps matches TRBD2 (6 bases). The length of the CDR3 is 15 residues. CDR1 and CDR2 (germline): MNHNS, SASEGT. V dropped 2 bases and J dropped 7 bases, with 14 bases sitting between them. The CDR3 spells CASSERRAIGGELFF. CDR3 DNA: TGTGCCAGCAGTGAAAGGAGGGCCATCGGCGGGGAGCTGTTTTTT.

The chain links TRBV6-6 to TRBJ2-1, with a tentative D call TRBD2 (6 bases). CDR3 length: 13 residues. Trimming took off 6 bases at V and 8 bases at J, with 14 bases between the two ends. Germline CDR1 MNHNY, CDR2 SVGAGI (reference sequence). The CDR3 bases are TGTGCCAGCAGGGGGACTCTACCCCATGAGCAGTTCTTC. Its translation: CASRGTLPHEQFF.

This chain uses TRBV15 with TRBJ2-5, with 7 bases lining up with TRBD1. The CDR3 is 13 amino acids. The V gene's germline CDR1 is LNHNV and CDR2 YYDKDF (reference sequence). V lost 8 bases and J lost 2; bases outside the gene matches: 5. CDR3 bases: TGTGCCACCCAACAGGACAGGCAAGAGACCCAGTACTTC. It translates to CATQQDRQETQYF.

The J gene is TRBJ2-3, the V gene TRBV11-2, with a tentative D call TRBD1 (6 bases). V lost 2 bases and J 0 bases, leaving 15 bases between the germline ends. The V gene's germline CDR1 is SGHAT and CDR2 FQNNGV. The CDR3 covers 17 residues. Here the CDR3 reads CASSLFEGTPSTDTQYF. For the CDR3, the DNA is TGTGCCAGCAGCTTATTCGAGGGGACACCTAGCACAGATACGCAGTATTTT.

In this sample, this clone turned up a few times. The chain links TRBV2 to TRBJ1-5; 7 bases match TRBD1. The trim removed 5 bases at V and 4 bases at J, leaving 8 bases unmatched. This CDR3 comprises 15 residues. Germline assignment: CDR1 SNHLY and CDR2 FYNNEI. The CDR3 DNA is TGTGCCAGCAGTCAACAGGGGCTGGGTAATCAGCCCCAGCATTTT. Amino acids: CASSQQGLGNQPQHF.